These T cell receptor beta chains were read from a single sample in a study of shared clonotypes between healthy human individuals. Generated by immunoSEQ multiplex PCR, the TCRdb table keeps only in-frame clones and is missing some. Of about 690,000 clones in the sample, roughly 87% were seen once. Sample: memory CD8+ T cells from PBMCs. The origin of the receptors is a man aged 18 to 29 in good health. Some clones in this sample may be carry-over from other donors' samples. The conserved cysteine and the conserved F or W are not part of the CDR3 here.

j_gene: TRBJ2-3
v_gene: TRBV27
CDR3aa: ASSFSDTQY

j_gene: TRBJ2-7
v_gene: TRBV10-3
CDR3aa: AISETGAHEQY

j_gene: TRBJ2-7
v_gene: TRBV7-9
CDR3aa: ASSFGTGDGERAYEQY

j_gene: TRBJ2-7
v_gene: TRBV9
CDR3aa: ASSVGGAPYEQY

j_gene: TRBJ1-2
v_gene: TRBV5-4
CDR3aa: AIRQGYGYT

j_gene: TRBJ2-3
v_gene: TRBV9
CDR3aa: ASSVASQGTLDTQY

j_gene: TRBJ2-7
v_gene: TRBV30
CDR3aa: ASIDRDHYEQY

j_gene: TRBJ2-7
v_gene: TRBV27
CDR3aa: ASSRLAGVYEQY

j_gene: TRBJ1-4
v_gene: TRBV6-6
CDR3aa: ASRQDRGRGEKLF

j_gene: TRBJ1-1
v_gene: TRBV4-1
CDR3aa: ASSHAALNTEAF

j_gene: TRBJ1-1
v_gene: TRBV27
CDR3aa: ASSPIGRANTEAF

j_gene: TRBJ2-2
v_gene: TRBV11-1
CDR3aa: ASSFDKDQLLNTGELF

j_gene: TRBJ2-3
v_gene: TRBV11-2
CDR3aa: ASSFLLAGGGDTQY

j_gene: TRBJ2-7
v_gene: TRBV10-1
CDR3aa: ASSREQGEQY

j_gene: TRBJ1-4
v_gene: TRBV2
CDR3aa: ASRWGLGEKLF

j_gene: TRBJ2-3
v_gene: TRBV10-2
CDR3aa: ASNRERANTDTQY

j_gene: TRBJ2-6
v_gene: TRBV5-4
CDR3aa: ASSLVGPLSGANVLT

j_gene: TRBJ2-5
v_gene: TRBV11-2
CDR3aa: ASSLSGVREGPETQY

j_gene: TRBJ1-2
v_gene: TRBV6-1
CDR3aa: ASSLLRTAFYGYT

j_gene: TRBJ1-1
v_gene: TRBV6-5
CDR3aa: ASSYFLNTEAF

j_gene: TRBJ2-7
v_gene: TRBV5-6
CDR3aa: ASSSETSGRFYEQY

j_gene: TRBJ2-7
v_gene: TRBV27
CDR3aa: ASSLGGRDYEQY

j_gene: TRBJ2-3
v_gene: TRBV10-3
CDR3aa: AISESKPDTQY

j_gene: TRBJ2-1
v_gene: TRBV11-2
CDR3aa: ASSSGLVGYNEQF

j_gene: TRBJ1-2
v_gene: TRBV5-5
CDR3aa: ASVGIPGSNYGYT

j_gene: TRBJ2-5
v_gene: TRBV27
CDR3aa: ASSLLGDGKTQY

j_gene: TRBJ2-4
v_gene: TRBV27
CDR3aa: ASSLSAKNIQY